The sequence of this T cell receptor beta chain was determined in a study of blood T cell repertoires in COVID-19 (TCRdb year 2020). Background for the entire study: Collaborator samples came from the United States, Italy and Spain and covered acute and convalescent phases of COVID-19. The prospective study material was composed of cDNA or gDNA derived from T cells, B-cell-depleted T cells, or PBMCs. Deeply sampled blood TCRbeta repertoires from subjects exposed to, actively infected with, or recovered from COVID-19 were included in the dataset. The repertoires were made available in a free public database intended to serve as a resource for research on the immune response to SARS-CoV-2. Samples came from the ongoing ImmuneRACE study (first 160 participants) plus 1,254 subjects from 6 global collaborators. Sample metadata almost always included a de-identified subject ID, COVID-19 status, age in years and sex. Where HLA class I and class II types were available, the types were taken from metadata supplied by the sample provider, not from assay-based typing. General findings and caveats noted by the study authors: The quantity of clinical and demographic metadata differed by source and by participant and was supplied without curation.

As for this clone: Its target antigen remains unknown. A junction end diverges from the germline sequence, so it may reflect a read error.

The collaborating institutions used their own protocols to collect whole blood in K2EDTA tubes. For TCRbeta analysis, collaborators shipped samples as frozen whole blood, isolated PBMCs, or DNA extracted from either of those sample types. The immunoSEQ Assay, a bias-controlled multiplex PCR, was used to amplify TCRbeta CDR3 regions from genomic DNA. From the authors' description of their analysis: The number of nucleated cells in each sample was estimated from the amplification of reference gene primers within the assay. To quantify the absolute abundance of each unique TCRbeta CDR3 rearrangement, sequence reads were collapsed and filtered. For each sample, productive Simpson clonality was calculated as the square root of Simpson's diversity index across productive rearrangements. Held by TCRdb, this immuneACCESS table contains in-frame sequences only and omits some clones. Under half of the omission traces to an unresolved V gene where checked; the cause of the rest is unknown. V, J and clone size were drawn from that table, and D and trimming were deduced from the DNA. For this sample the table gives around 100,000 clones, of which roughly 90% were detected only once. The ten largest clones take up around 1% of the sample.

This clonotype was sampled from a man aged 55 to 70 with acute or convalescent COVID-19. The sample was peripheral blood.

The sequence in DNA is TGTGCCAGCAATGAAGGTGGGAGTCAGCCCCAGCATTTT. Translated, this is CASNEGGSQPQHF. The sequence is built from TRBV6-1 and TRBJ1-5, with no reliable assignment of the D segment. The CDR3 runs 13 amino acids, cysteine and phenylalanine included. Only the CDR3 DNA stays, 39 bases, in frame from base 1. The germline V gene provides CDR1 MNHNS and CDR2 SASEGT.